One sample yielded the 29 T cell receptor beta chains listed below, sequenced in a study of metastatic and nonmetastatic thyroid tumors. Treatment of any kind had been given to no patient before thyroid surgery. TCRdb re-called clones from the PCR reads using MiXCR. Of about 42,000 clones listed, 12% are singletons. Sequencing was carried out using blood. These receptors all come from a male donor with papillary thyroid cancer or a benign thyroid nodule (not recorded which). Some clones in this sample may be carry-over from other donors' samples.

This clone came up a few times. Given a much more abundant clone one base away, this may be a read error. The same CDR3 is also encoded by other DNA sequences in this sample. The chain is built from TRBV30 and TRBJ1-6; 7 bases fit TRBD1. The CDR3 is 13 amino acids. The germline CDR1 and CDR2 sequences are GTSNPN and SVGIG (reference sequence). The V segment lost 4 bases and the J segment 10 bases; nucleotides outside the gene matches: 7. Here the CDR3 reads CAWTGQEWSPLHF. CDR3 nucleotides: TGTGCCTGGACTGGACAGGAGTGGTCACCCCTCCACTTT.

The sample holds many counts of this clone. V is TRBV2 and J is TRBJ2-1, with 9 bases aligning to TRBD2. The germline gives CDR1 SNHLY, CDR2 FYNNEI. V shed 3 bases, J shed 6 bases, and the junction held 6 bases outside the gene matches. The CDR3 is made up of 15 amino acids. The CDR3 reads CASSEWLAGSNEQFF. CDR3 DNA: TGTGCCAGCAGTGAGTGGCTAGCGGGATCCAATGAGCAGTTCTTC.

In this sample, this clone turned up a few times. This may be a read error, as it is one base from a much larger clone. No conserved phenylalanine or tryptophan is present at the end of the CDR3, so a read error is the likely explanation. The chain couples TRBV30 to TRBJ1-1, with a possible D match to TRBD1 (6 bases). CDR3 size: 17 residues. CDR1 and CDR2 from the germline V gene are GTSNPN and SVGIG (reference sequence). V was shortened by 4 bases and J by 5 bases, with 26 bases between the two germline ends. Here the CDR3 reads CAWTTLSPGGGWTEAFL. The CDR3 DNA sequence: TGTGCCTGGACTACCCTGTCCCCGGGGGGCGGGTGGACTGAAGCTTTCCTT.

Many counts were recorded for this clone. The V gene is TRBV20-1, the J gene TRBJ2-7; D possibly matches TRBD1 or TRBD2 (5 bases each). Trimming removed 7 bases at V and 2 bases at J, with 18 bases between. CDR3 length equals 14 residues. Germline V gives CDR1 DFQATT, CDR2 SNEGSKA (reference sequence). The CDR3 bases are TGCAGTGGGCTCCGGGACCGCAGCACCTACGAGCAGTACTTC. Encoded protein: CSGLRDRSTYEQYF.

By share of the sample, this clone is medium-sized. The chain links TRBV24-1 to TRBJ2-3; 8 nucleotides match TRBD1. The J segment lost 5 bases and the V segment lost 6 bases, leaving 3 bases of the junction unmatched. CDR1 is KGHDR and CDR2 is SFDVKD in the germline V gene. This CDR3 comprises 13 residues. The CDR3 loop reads CATSNDRGDTQYF. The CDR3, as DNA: TGTGCCACCAGTAACGACAGGGGAGATACGCAGTATTTT.

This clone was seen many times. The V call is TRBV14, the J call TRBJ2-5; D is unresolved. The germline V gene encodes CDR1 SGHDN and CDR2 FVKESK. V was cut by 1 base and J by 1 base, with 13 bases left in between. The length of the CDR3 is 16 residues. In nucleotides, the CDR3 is TGTGCCAGCAGCCAAGTAGAGGCCTTTTTCCAAGAGACCCAGTACTTC. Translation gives CASSQVEAFFQETQYF.

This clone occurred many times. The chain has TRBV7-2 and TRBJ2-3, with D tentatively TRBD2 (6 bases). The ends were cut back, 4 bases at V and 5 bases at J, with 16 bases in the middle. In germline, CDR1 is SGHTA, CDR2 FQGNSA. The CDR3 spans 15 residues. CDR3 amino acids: CASSSNTGAKDTQYF. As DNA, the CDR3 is TGTGCCAGCAGCTCAAACACGGGAGCAAAAGATACGCAGTATTTT. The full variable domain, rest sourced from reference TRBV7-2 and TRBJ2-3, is GAGVSQSPSNKVTEKGKDVELRCDPISGHTALYWYRQSLGQGLEFLIYFQGNSAPDKSGLPSDRFSAERTGGSVSTLTIQRTQQEDSAVYLCASSSNTGAKDTQYFGPGTRLTVL.

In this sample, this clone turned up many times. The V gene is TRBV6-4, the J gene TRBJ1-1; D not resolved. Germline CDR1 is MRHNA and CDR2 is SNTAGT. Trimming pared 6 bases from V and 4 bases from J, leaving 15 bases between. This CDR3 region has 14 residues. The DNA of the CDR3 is TGTGCCAGCAGGGATTCGGCCCTTGGCACTGAAGCTTTCTTT. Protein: CASRDSALGTEAFF.

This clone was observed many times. The CDR3 here is CSARYSSGSHNEQFF. The CDR3 DNA reads as TGCAGTGCTAGGTATTCTAGCGGGAGCCACAATGAGCAGTTCTTC. V usage is TRBV20-1 and J usage is TRBJ2-1; the match to TRBD2 covers 10 bases. Germline CDR1 is DFQATT and CDR2 is SNEGSKA (reference sequence). V gave up 3 bases and J gave up 5 bases; unmatched junction bases: 7. The CDR3 covers 15 residues.

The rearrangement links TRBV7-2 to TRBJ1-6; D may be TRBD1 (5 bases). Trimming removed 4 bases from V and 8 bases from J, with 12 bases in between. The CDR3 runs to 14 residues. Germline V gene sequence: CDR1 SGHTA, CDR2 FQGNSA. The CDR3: CASSSRDLDSPLHF. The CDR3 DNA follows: TGTGCCAGCAGCTCCAGGGATCTTGATTCACCCCTCCACTTT.

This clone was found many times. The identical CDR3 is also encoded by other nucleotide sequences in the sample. CDR3 sequence (DNA): TGTGCCAGCAGCGTGATGACAGATACGCAGTATTTT. This encodes CASSVMTDTQYF. The chain combines TRBV9 with TRBJ2-3; no clear D. The CDR3 consists of 12 residues. V lost 2 bases and J lost 3, with 4 bases in between. Germline V CDR1 and CDR2: SGDLS, YYNGEE.

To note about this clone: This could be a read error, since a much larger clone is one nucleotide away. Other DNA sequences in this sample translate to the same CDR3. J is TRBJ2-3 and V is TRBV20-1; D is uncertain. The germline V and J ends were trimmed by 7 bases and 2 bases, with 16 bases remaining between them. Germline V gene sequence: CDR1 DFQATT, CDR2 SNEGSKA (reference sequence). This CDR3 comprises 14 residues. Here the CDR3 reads CSGTPDGPTDTQYF. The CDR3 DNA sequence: TGCAGTGGTACCCCTGACGGACCCACAGATACGCAGTATTTT.

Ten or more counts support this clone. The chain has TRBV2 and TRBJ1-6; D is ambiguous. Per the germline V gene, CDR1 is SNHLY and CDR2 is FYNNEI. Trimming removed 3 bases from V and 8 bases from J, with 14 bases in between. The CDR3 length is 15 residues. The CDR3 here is CASSDQNVRDSPLHF. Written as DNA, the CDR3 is TGTGCCAGCAGTGATCAAAATGTGCGGGATTCACCCCTCCACTTT.

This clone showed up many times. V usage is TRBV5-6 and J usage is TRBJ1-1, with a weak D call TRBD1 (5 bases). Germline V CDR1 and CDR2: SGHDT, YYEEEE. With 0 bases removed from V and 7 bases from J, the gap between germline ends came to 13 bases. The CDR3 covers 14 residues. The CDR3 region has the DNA TGTGCCAGCAGCTTGGTGGGGCGCGACCATGAAGCTTTCTTT. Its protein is CASSLVGRDHEAFF.

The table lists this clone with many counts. The CDR3 loop reads CSVVQGTSGRGYNEQFF. Here the CDR3 DNA reads TGCAGCGTTGTTCAGGGGACTAGCGGGAGGGGCTACAATGAGCAGTTCTTC. V gene TRBV29-1 combines with J gene TRBJ2-1, with 16 positions matching TRBD2. V was pared by 4 bases and J by 3 bases, with 6 bases of the junction left unmatched. The CDR3 runs 17 residues. Germline lookup yields CDR1 SQVTM and CDR2 ANQGSEA.

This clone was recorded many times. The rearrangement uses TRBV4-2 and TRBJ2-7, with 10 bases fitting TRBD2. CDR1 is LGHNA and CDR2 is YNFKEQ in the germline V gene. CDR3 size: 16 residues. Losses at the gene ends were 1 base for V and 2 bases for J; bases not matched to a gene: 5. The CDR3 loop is CASSQASTSGTYEQYF. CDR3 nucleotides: TGTGCCAGCAGCCAAGCCTCCACTAGCGGGACCTACGAGCAGTACTTC.

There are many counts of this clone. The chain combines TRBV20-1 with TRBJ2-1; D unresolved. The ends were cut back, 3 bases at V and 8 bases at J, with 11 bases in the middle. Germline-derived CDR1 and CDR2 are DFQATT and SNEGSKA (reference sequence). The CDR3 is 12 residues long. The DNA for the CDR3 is TGCAGTGCTAGTAGAGGAAGTGATGAGCAGTTCTTC. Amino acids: CSASRGSDEQFF.

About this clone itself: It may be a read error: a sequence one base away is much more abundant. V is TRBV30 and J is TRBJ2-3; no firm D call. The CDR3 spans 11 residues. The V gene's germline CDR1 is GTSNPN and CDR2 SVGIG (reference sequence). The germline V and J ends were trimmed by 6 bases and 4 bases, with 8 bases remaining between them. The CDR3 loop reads CACSRPDTQYF. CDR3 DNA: TGTGCCTGTTCTCGACCAGATACGCAGTATTTT.

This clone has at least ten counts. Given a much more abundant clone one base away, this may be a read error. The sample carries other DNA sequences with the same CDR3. The CDR3 here is CASSGGETDTQYF. CDR3 DNA sequence: TGTGCCAGCTCCGGAGGGGAAACGGATACGCAGTATTTT. The chain carries TRBV6-1 and TRBJ2-3; tentatively, D is TRBD2 (6 bases). This CDR3 contains 13 residues. The germline CDR1 and CDR2 sequences are MNHNS and SASEGT. The germline V and J ends were trimmed by 8 bases and 6 bases, with 15 bases remaining between them.

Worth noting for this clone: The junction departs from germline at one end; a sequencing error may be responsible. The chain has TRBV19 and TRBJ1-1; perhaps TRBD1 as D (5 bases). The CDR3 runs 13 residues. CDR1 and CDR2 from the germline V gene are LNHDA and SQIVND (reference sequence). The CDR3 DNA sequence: TGTGCCAGTAGTTTTCAGGGTAACACTGAATCTTTCTTT. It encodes CASSFQGNTESFF.

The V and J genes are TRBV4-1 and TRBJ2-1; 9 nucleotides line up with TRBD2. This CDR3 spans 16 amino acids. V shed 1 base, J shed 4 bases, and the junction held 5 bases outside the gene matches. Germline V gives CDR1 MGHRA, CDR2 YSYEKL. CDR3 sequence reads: CASSQGVAGEYNEQFF. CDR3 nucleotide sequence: TGCGCCAGCAGCCAAGGGGTAGCGGGAGAATACAATGAGCAGTTCTTC.

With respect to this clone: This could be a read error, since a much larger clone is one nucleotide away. The DNA for the CDR3 is TGTGCCTGGAGTGGGATAGGGAATGAGCATTTCTTC. It is translated as CAWSGIGNEHFF. The chain has TRBV30 and TRBJ2-4, with unresolved D. Per the germline V gene, CDR1 is GTSNPN and CDR2 is SVGIG (reference sequence). The CDR3 contains 12 residues.

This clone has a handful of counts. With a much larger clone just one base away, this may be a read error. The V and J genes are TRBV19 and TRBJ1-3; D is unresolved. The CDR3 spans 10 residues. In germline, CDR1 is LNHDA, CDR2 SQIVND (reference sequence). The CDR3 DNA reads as TGTGCCTCCCTGGGAAACACCATACATTTT. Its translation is CASLGNTIHF. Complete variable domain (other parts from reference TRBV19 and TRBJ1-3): DGGITQSPKYLFRKEGQNVTLSCEQNLNHDAMYWYRQDPGQGLRLIYYSQIVNDFQKGDIAEGYSVSREKKESFPLTVTSAQKNPTAFYLCASLGNTIHFGEGSWLTVV.

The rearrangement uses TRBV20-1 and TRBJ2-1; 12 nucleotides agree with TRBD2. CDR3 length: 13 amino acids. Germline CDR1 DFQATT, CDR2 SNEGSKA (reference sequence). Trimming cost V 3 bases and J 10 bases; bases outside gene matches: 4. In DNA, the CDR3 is TGCAGTGCTAGTGGTCTAGCGGGAGGGGAGCAGTTCTTC. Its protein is CSASGLAGGEQFF.

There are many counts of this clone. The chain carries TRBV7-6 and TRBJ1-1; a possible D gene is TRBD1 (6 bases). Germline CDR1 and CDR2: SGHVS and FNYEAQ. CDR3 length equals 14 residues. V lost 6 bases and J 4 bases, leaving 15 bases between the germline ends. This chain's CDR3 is CASRLGGGGTEAFF. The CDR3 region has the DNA TGTGCCAGCAGACTAGGGGGGGGAGGCACTGAAGCTTTCTTT.

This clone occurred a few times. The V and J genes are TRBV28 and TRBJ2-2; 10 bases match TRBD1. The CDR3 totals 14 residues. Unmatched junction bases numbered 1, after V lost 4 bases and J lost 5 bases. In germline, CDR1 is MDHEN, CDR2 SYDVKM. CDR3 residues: CASSSDRGTGELFF. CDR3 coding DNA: TGTGCCAGCAGTTCGGACAGGGGGACCGGGGAGCTGTTTTTT. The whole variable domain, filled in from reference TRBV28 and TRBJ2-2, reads DVKVTQSSRYLVKRTGEKVFLECVQDMDHENMFWYRQDPGLGLRLIYFSYDVKMKEKGDIPEGYSVSREKKERFSLILESASTNQTSMYLCASSSDRGTGELFFGEGSRLTVL.

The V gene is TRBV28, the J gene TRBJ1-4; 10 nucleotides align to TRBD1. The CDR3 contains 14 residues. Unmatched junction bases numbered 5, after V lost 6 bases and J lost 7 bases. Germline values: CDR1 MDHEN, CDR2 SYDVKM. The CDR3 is CASSPGTGVEKLFF. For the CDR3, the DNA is TGTGCCAGCAGCCCTGGGACAGGGGTTGAAAAACTGTTTTTT. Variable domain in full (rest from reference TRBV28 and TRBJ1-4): DVKVTQSSRYLVKRTGEKVFLECVQDMDHENMFWYRQDPGLGLRLIYFSYDVKMKEKGDIPEGYSVSREKKERFSLILESASTNQTSMYLCASSPGTGVEKLFFGSGTQLSVL.

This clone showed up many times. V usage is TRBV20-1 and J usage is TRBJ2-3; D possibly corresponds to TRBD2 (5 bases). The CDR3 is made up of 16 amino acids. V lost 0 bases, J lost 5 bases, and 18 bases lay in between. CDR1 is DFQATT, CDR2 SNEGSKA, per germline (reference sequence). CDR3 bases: TGCAGTGCTAGAGACCCAGCCTCCAGAGGGAAAGATACGCAGTATTTT. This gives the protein CSARDPASRGKDTQYF.

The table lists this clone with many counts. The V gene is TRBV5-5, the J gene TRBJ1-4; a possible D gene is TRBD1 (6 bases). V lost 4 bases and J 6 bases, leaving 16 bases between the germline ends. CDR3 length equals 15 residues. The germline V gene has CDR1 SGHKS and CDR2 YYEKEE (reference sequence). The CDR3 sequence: CASSPSGGIDEKLFF. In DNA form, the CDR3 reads TGTGCCAGCAGCCCCAGCGGGGGCATAGATGAAAAACTGTTTTTT.